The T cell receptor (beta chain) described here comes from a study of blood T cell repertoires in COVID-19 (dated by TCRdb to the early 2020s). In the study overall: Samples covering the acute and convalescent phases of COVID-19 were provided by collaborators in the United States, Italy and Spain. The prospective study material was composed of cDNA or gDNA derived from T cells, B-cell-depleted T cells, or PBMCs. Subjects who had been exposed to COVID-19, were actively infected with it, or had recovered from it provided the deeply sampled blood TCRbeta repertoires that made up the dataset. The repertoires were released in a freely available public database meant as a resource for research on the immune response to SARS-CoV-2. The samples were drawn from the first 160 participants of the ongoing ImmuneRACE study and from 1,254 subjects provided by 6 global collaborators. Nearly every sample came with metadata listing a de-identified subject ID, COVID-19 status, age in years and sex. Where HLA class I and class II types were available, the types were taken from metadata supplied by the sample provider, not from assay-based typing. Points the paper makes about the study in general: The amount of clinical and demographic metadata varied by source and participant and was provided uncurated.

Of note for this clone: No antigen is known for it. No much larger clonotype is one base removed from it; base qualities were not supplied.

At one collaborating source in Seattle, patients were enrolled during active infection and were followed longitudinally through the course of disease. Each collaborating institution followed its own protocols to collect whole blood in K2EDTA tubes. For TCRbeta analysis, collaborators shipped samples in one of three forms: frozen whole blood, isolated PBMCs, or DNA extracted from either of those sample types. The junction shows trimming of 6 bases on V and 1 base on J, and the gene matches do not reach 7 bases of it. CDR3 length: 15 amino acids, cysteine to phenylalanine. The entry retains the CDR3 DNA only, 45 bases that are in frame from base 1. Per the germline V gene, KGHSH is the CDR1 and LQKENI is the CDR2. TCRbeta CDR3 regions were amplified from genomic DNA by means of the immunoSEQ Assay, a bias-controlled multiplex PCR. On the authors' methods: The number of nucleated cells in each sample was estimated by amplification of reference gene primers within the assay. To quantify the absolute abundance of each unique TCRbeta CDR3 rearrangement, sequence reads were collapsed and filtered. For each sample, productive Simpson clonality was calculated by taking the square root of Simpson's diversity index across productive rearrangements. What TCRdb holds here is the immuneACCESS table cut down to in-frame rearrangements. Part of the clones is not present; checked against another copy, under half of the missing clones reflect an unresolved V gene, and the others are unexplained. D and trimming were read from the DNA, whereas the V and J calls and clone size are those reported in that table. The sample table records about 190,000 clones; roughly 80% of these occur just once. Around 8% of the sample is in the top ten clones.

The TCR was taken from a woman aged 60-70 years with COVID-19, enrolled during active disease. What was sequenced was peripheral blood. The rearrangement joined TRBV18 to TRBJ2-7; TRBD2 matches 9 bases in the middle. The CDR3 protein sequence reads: CASSRLAGESYEQYF. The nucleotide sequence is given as TGTGCCAGCTCCCGATTAGCGGGAGAGTCCTACGAGCAGTACTTC.